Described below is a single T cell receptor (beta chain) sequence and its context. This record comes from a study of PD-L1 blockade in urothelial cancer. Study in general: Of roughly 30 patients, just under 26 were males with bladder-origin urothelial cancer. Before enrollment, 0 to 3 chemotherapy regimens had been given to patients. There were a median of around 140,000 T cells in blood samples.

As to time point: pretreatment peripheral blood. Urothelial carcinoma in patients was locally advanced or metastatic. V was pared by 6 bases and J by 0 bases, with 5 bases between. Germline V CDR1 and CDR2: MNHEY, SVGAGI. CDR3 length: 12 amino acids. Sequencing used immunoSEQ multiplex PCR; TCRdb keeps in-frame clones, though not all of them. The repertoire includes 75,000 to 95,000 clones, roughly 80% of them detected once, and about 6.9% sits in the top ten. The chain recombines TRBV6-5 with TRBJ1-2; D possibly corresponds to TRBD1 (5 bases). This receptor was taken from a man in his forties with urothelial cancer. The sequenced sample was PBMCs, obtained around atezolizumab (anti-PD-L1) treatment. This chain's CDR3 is CASRDTNYGYTF. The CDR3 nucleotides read TGTGCCAGCAGGGACACTAACTATGGCTACACCTTC.